One sample yielded the 20 T cell receptor beta chains listed below, sequenced in a study of post-analysis software for immune sequencing data (dated by TCRdb to 2013 to 2016). Points the paper makes about the study in general: About 5 TRBV segments, including TRBV5-6, TRBV5-1 and TRBV20-1, were significantly more frequent in patients than controls.

Library method: PCR. This sample was sequenced with an Illumina HiSeq 2500. Unique molecular identifiers were incorporated into TCR beta cDNA libraries to reduce PCR and sequencing biases. The public sequencing data were trimmed at Q25 with fastp and processed into clonotypes with MiXCR by TCRdb, which kept only in-frame beta chains. All rows with the same CDR3 protein become a single entry with the most common DNA and genes. Present in this sample are about half a million distinct CDR3 sequences, roughly 34% of which were seen just once. The ten largest clones represent 4.5% to 7.5% of the sample. Their specific antigens are unknown. Sequenced material: blood. All receptors derive from a girl under 18 with multiple sclerosis.

The table lists this clonotype with a few counts. The CDR3 spells CASSQDRDRGYTF. Written as DNA, the CDR3 is TGTGCCAGCAGCCAAGATCGGGACAGGGGCTACACCTTC. This sequence joins TRBV4-2 and TRBJ1-2; 8 bases are a match to TRBD1. This CDR3 is built from 13 residues. The germline V gene has CDR1 LGHNA and CDR2 YNFKEQ. Unmatched junction bases numbered 2, after V lost 0 bases and J lost 8 bases.

The V gene is TRBV9, the J gene TRBJ2-3; 7 positions match TRBD1. CDR3 length equals 14 residues. Germline V gives CDR1 SGDLS, CDR2 YYNGEE. V shed 6 bases, J shed 2 bases, and the junction held 6 bases outside the gene matches. The CDR3 is CASKRGRDTDTQYF. The CDR3 coding sequence is TGTGCCAGCAAAAGGGGGCGCGACACAGATACGCAGTATTTT.

This clonotype was picked up a small number of times. This rearrangement joins TRBV29-1 to TRBJ1-2; possibly TRBD1 for D (5 bases). The CDR3 length is 13 residues. The V end was cut by 7 bases, the J end by 4 bases, with 16 bases between. Germline CDR1 reads SQVTM; CDR2 reads ANQGSEA. CDR3 amino acids: CSAQTTESYGYTF. CDR3 bases: TGCAGCGCTCAGACGACAGAATCCTATGGCTACACCTTC.

This clonotype was recorded a few times. The chain uses TRBV4-1 and TRBJ2-7; 9 positions agree with TRBD2. Germline V gene lookup returns CDR1 MGHRA and CDR2 YSYEKL. Unmatched junction bases numbered 10, after V lost 4 bases and J lost 3 bases. The length of the CDR3 is 16 residues. The CDR3 sequence: CASSPLMRGGNYEQYF. CDR3 nucleotide sequence: TGCGCCAGCAGCCCCTTGATGCGGGGGGGTAACTACGAGCAGTACTTC.

V and J are TRBV7-8 and TRBJ1-1; D unresolved. The V and J ends lost 8 bases and 3 bases respectively, with 19 bases between them. CDR1 is SGHVS, CDR2 FQNEAQ, per germline. This CDR3 has 15 amino acids. CDR3 loop: CASRVGHRGDTEAFF. The CDR3 DNA follows: TGTGCCAGCCGAGTAGGGCACCGTGGGGACACTGAAGCTTTCTTT.

The chain links TRBV5-1 to TRBJ2-1; 8 nucleotides agree with TRBD2. Germline V gene sequence: CDR1 SGHRS, CDR2 YFSETQ. The ends lost 0 bases at V and 0 bases at J; junction bases unmatched: 8. The CDR3 runs 18 residues. Here the CDR3 DNA reads TGCGCCAGCAGCTTGGAGGGACGGGGGGGCCCCTCCTACAATGAGCAGTTCTTC. Translated: CASSLEGRGGPSYNEQFF. The whole variable domain, remainder taken from reference TRBV5-1 and TRBJ2-1, is KAGVTQTPRYLIKTRGQQVTLSCSPISGHRSVSWYQQTPGQGLQFLFEYFSETQRNKGNFPGRFSGRQFSNSRSEMNVSTLELGDSALYLCASSLEGRGGPSYNEQFFGPGTRLTVL.

This chain links TRBV20-1 with TRBJ1-2, with a possible D match to TRBD1 (6 bases). Trimming removed 6 bases from V and 4 bases from J, with 12 bases in between. This CDR3 comprises 12 residues. Germline V gene sequence: CDR1 DFQATT, CDR2 SNEGSKA (reference sequence). As DNA, the CDR3 is TGCAGTGCAGTGACAGGCGGCTATGGCTACACCTTC. It specifies CSAVTGGYGYTF.

The chain is built from TRBV19 and TRBJ1-5; 7 bases are a match to TRBD1. Unmatched junction bases numbered 8, after V lost 5 bases and J lost 1 base. The length of the CDR3 is 16 residues. Germline CDR1 and CDR2: LNHDA and SQIVND (reference sequence). CDR3 DNA sequence: TGTGCCAGTAGTCGGAACAGGGGAGTGAGCAATCAGCCCCAGCATTTT. Translation: CASSRNRGVSNQPQHF.

The chain joins TRBV27 to TRBJ2-2; maybe TRBD1 (5 bases). The germline V gene has CDR1 MNHEY and CDR2 SMNVEV (reference sequence). This CDR3 spans 16 amino acids. Trimming cost V 5 bases and J 7 bases, with 20 bases left between them. The DNA for the CDR3 is TGTGCCAGCAGTCCCAGGGTAGTCGCGTTACACGGGGAGCTGTTTTTT. Protein: CASSPRVVALHGELFF.

The J gene is TRBJ2-3, the V gene TRBV20-1, with D maybe TRBD2 (7 bases). Germline lookup yields CDR1 DFQATT and CDR2 SNEGSKA (reference sequence). The CDR3 contains 15 residues. With 6 bases removed from V and 2 bases from J, the gap between germline ends came to 18 bases. The CDR3 sequence: CSATGPAGATDTQYF. The CDR3 DNA reads as TGCAGTGCCACGGGACCGGCGGGGGCCACAGATACGCAGTATTTT.

The V and J genes are TRBV12-3 or TRBV12-4 and TRBJ2-1; 9 bases agree with TRBD1. Losses at the gene ends were 5 bases for V and 8 bases for J; bases not matched to a gene: 10. The CDR3 sequence is 15 residues long. The CDR3 loop is CASSPGQGKRDEQFF. In DNA, the CDR3 is TGTGCCAGCAGTCCCGGACAGGGGAAGAGGGATGAGCAGTTCTTC.

In its sample, this clonotype was seen many times. The V gene is TRBV12-3 or TRBV12-4, the J gene TRBJ2-5; TRBD2 matches at 9 bases. Trimming at V came to 0 bases and at J to 2 bases, leaving 4 bases not matched to a gene. The CDR3 is 16 amino acids. The CDR3 region has the DNA TGTGCCAGCAGTTTAGCGCCAGCGGGGGGACAAGAGACCCAGTACTTC. Translated, it gives CASSLAPAGGQETQYF.

This clonotype was counted many times. The gene calls are TRBV29-1 and TRBJ2-7, with 8 nucleotides matching TRBD1. Trimming cost V 1 base and J 3 bases; bases outside gene matches: 5. The CDR3 runs to 14 residues. Germline V gene lookup returns CDR1 SQVTM and CDR2 ANQGSEA. CDR3 coding DNA: TGCAGCGTTGAAGGGACAGGGCCAAACTACGAGCAGTACTTC. This sequence encodes CSVEGTGPNYEQYF.

This chain links TRBV5-1 with TRBJ1-2; D unclear. Germline V lookup: CDR1 SGHRS, CDR2 YFSETQ. Trimming removed 1 base at V and 5 bases at J, with 12 bases between. The length of the CDR3 is 14 residues. For the CDR3, the DNA is TGCGCCAGCAGCTTGTATGGGGAAGGTTATGGCTACACCTTC. Protein sequence: CASSLYGEGYGYTF.

The chain recombines TRBV4-1 with TRBJ1-2; the match to TRBD1 covers 9 bases. Trimming at V came to 1 base and at J to 5 bases, leaving 5 bases not matched to a gene. This CDR3 has 15 amino acids. Germline V lookup: CDR1 MGHRA, CDR2 YSYEKL. The CDR3 reads CASSQGATGGYGYTF. The CDR3 nucleotides are TGCGCCAGCAGCCAAGGTGCGACAGGGGGGTATGGCTACACCTTC.

The chain links TRBV20-1 to TRBJ1-5; no definite D call. The CDR3 sequence is 14 residues long. Trimming cost V 3 bases and J 2 bases, with 11 bases left between them. Germline CDR1 is DFQATT and CDR2 is SNEGSKA (reference sequence). CDR3 nucleotide sequence: TGCAGTGCTAGGGAACCAAGGGGCAATCAGCCCCAGCATTTT. Translating it yields CSAREPRGNQPQHF.

The chain employs TRBV25-1 and TRBJ1-5, with unresolved D. V lost 5 bases to trimming and J lost 7 bases, with 12 bases between them. Germline V lookup: CDR1 MGHDK, CDR2 SYGVNS. CDR3 length equals 13 residues. This CDR3 is CASSKQLGQPQHF. Written as DNA, the CDR3 is TGTGCCAGCAGTAAACAGTTGGGCCAGCCCCAGCATTTT.

Notes on this clonotype: The junction and the germline gene differ at one end; a read error may be behind it. The V gene is TRBV3-1, the J gene TRBJ2-1; D uncertain. The CDR3 contains 17 residues. Germline CDR1 and CDR2: LGHDT and YNNKEL (reference sequence). In DNA, the CDR3 is TGTGCCAGCAACCAACTGGATACCGGGCGCTGGGGTAATGAGCAGTTCTTC. Translation: CASNQLDTGRWGNEQFF.

With regard to this clonotype: This may arise from a read error, as a much more abundant clone is one base away. V and J are TRBV7-3 and TRBJ2-1; 9 bases fit TRBD2. The CDR3 consists of 15 residues. The germline gives CDR1 SGHTA, CDR2 FQGTGA. The CDR3, as DNA: TGTACCAGCAGCCCGGCGAGCGGGGGGTACAATGAGCAGTTCTTC. It encodes CTSSPASGGYNEQFF.

CDR3 in DNA: TGCAGTGCTAGTCAGGACATAACCTACGAGCAGTACTTC. Its protein is CSASQDITYEQYF. The rearrangement joins TRBV20-1 to TRBJ2-7; D may be TRBD1 (5 bases). CDR3 size: 13 residues. Germline V gene data show CDR1 as DFQATT and CDR2 as SNEGSKA (reference sequence). With 3 bases removed from V and 2 bases from J, the gap between germline ends came to 11 bases.